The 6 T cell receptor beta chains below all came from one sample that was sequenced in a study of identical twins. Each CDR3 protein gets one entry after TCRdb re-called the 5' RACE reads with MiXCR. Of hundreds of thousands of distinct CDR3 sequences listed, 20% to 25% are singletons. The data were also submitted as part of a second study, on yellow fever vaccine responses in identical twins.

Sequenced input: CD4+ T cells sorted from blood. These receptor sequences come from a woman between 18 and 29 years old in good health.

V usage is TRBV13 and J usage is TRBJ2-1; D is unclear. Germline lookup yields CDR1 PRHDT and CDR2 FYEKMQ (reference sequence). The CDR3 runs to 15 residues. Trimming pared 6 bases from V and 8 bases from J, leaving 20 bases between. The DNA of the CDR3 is TGTGCCAGCAGTCCCCCAGGCTCCGGGCGTCATGAGCAGTTCTTC. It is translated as CASSPPGSGRHEQFF. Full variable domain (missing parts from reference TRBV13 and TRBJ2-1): AAGVIQSPRHLIKEKRETATLKCYPIPRHDTVYWYQQGPGQDPQFLISFYEKMQSDKGSIPDRFSAQQFSDYHSELNMSSLELGDSALYFCASSPPGSGRHEQFFGPGTRLTVL.

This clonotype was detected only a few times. CDR3: CASSLSGQGGNEQFF. CDR3 DNA: TGTGCCAGCAGTTTGTCGGGACAGGGTGGAAATGAGCAGTTCTTC. This chain uses TRBV12-3 or TRBV12-4 with TRBJ2-1; 9 nucleotides agree with TRBD1. The CDR3 is 15 amino acids. Trimming took 3 bases from V and 7 from J; bases not matched to a gene: 7.

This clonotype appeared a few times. CDR3 sequence: CASSLVGGRALNEQFF. In DNA, the CDR3 is TGTGCCAGCAGCTTGGTGGGCGGGAGGGCCCTCAATGAGCAGTTCTTC. This chain joins TRBV5-6 and TRBJ2-1; 9 bases line up with TRBD2. This CDR3 comprises 16 residues. Germline V CDR1 and CDR2: SGHDT, YYEEEE. V was clipped by 0 bases and J by 6 bases; unmatched bases: 7.

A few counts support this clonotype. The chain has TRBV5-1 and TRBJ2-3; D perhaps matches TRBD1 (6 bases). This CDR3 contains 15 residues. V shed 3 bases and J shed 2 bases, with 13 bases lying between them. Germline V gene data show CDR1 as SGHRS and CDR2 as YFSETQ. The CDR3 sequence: CASSWTDDFTDTQYF. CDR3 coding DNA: TGCGCCAGCAGCTGGACAGACGATTTCACAGATACGCAGTATTTT.

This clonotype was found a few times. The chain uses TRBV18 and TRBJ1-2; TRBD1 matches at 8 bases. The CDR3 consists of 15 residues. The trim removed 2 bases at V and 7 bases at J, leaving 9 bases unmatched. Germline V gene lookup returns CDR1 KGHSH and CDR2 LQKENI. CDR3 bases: TGTGCCAGCTCACCATCAGGGGGCGATCTCTTTGGCTACACCTTC. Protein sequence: CASSPSGGDLFGYTF.

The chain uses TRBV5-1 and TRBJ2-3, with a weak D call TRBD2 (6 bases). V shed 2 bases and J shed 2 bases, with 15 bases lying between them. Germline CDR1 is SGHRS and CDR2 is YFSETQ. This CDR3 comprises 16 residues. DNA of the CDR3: TGCGCCAGCAGCTTTACTAGCAGTCAATTCACAGATACGCAGTATTTT. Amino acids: CASSFTSSQFTDTQYF.